The subject of this entry is one T cell receptor (beta chain). V lost 5 bases and J lost 6; bases outside the gene matches: 4. This CDR3 region has 13 residues. The germline V gene has CDR1 SGHTS and CDR2 YDEGEE. This sample is drawn from a study of blood T cell repertoires in COVID-19. Study summary: Italy, Spain and the United States were the sources of the convalescent and acute COVID-19 samples. PBMCs, B-cell-depleted T cells, or T cells were the source of the cDNA or gDNA that made up the material.

In the source study's methods: Amplification of reference gene primers provided the estimated nucleated cell counts. Profiled with immunoSEQ multiplex PCR; TCRdb holds only in-frame clones, not every one. V, J and clone size were drawn from that table, and D and trimming were deduced from the DNA. The table lists 99,000 or so clones, roughly four fifths of them singletons, with 3% to 4% in the top ten. This TCR derives from a woman older than 75 with active or convalescent COVID-19. The chain couples TRBV5-8 to TRBJ1-2; TRBD1 matches 10 bases. The sample comprised peripheral blood. In DNA, the CDR3 is TGTGCCAGCAGTTTTGGACAGGGGGATGGCTACACCTTC. This translates into CASSFGQGDGYTF.